This section outlines one TCR beta chain sequence together with its context. Its antigen is still unknown. Germline CDR1 is SEHNR and CDR2 is FQNEAQ (reference sequence). The CDR3 contains 15 residues. V lost 0 bases, J lost 1 base, and 9 bases lay in between. TCRdb reanalysed the reads using MiXCR and keeps one entry per CDR3 protein. The data hold 150,000 to 200,000 distinct CDR3 sequences, with approximately 15% observed a single time. This sample was included in a study of T cell repertoires in cytomegalovirus infection. Study summary: In public TCR beta signatures, there were indications of both CMV infection and matching HLA type.

Study-wide results and limits: Ex vivo responses were dominated by HLA-C-restricted CMV-specific TCR beta clonotypes. Summed frequency of public TCR beta families distinguished CMV carriers with the relevant HLA.

Sequenced material: PBMCs. The sequence was obtained from a human donor in good health (CMV status not recorded). Some clones in this sample may be carry-over from other donors' samples. The V gene is TRBV7-9, the J gene TRBJ1-1; D uncertain. The CDR3 protein is CASSLARIGNTEAFF. CDR3 bases: TGTGCCAGCAGCTTAGCGCGGATAGGGAACACTGAAGCTTTCTTT.